The 14 T cell receptor beta chains below come from one sample, sequenced in a study of read filtering for tumor transcriptome and immune sequencing. Molecular barcoded adaptors covering alpha/delta and beta/gamma chains were used on approximately 400 ng RNA. One entry per CDR3 protein, called by TCRdb with MiXCR from the reads. The sample lists tens of thousands of distinct CDR3 sequences; 11% to 15% were seen once. The specimen was a population of CD138-negative cells sorted from bone marrow. Receptors originate from a donor aged 40 or older with multiple myeloma.

This clonotype has ten or more counts. This rearrangement joins TRBV20-1 to TRBJ1-5; perhaps TRBD1 as D (5 bases). V lost 5 bases to trimming and J lost 0 bases, with 17 bases between them. Germline CDR1 reads DFQATT; CDR2 reads SNEGSKA (reference sequence). The CDR3 consists of 16 residues. The CDR3, as DNA: TGCAGTGCTTCCTCGGGACGGCCTTATAGCAATCAGCCCCAGCATTTT. Encoded protein: CSASSGRPYSNQPQHF.

This clonotype came up many times. The J gene is TRBJ1-1, the V gene TRBV19; D is undetermined. Germline V lookup: CDR1 LNHDA, CDR2 SQIVND (reference sequence). The V and J ends lost 1 base and 0 bases respectively, with 9 bases between them. The CDR3 runs to 15 residues. The DNA for the CDR3 is TGTGCCAGTAGTATAGGCAAGATCATGAACACTGAAGCTTTCTTT. Translation gives CASSIGKIMNTEAFF.

The V and J genes are TRBV2 and TRBJ1-5; unclear D gene. The CDR3 spans 14 residues. The germline V gene has CDR1 SNHLY and CDR2 FYNNEI. Between the trimmed V and J ends, which lost 3 bases and 4 bases, there was a span of 10 bases. CDR3 in DNA: TGTGCCAGCAGTGATAAGTGGGCTAATCAGCCCCAGCATTTT. Amino acid sequence: CASSDKWANQPQHF.

The chain links TRBV7-3 to TRBJ2-7; D ambiguous. The CDR3 runs 14 residues. Germline-derived CDR1 and CDR2 are SGHTA and FQGTGA. V was trimmed by 5 bases and J by 5 bases, leaving 16 bases between them. The CDR3 here is CASSRSGSVDEQYF. Here the CDR3 DNA reads TGTGCCAGCAGCCGATCGGGCAGCGTCGACGAGCAGTACTTC. The complete variable domain, with remaining parts taken from reference TRBV7-3 and TRBJ2-7, reads GAGVSQTPSNKVTEKGKYVELRCDPISGHTALYWYRQSLGQGPEFLIYFQGTGAADDSGLPNDRFFAVRPEGSVSTLKIQRTERGDSAVYLCASSRSGSVDEQYFGPGTRLTVT.

There are a few counts of this clonotype. V and J are TRBV19 and TRBJ2-2; D possibly corresponds to TRBD1 (6 bases). The ends were cut back, 3 bases at V and 4 bases at J, with 15 bases in the middle. This CDR3 contains 16 residues. Looked up from germline, CDR1 is LNHDA and CDR2 is SQIVND (reference sequence). The CDR3 bases are TGTGCCAGTAGTATCTGGTACCAGGGGCCCACCGGGGAGCTGTTTTTT. As protein: CASSIWYQGPTGELFF.

This clonotype has ten or more counts. The chain employs TRBV5-1 and TRBJ2-1; TRBD2 matches at 7 bases. The germline V gene encodes CDR1 SGHRS and CDR2 YFSETQ. V trimming: 6 bases; J trimming: 6 bases; junction bases outside the gene matches: 12. The CDR3 totals 15 residues. CDR3 residues: CASKREAISANEQFF. CDR3 sequence (DNA): TGCGCCAGCAAACGGGAGGCTATCTCCGCCAATGAGCAGTTCTTC.

This clonotype was observed at least ten times. The chain recombines TRBV5-1 with TRBJ2-7, with a tentative D call TRBD2 (6 bases). CDR3 length: 13 residues. V shed 5 bases and J shed 2 bases, with 11 bases lying between them. Germline CDR1 SGHRS, CDR2 YFSETQ. CDR3 amino acids: CASSRGTAYEQYF. Here the CDR3 DNA reads TGCGCCAGCAGTCGTGGGACTGCCTACGAGCAGTACTTC.

In its sample, this clonotype was seen many times. V usage is TRBV6-4 and J usage is TRBJ2-3; D gene unclear. V was shortened by 4 bases and J by 6 bases, with 11 bases between the two germline ends. The CDR3 is 13 residues long. The germline V gene encodes CDR1 MRHNA and CDR2 SNTAGT. The CDR3 sequence is CASSVVMGDTQYF. As DNA, the CDR3 is TGTGCCAGCAGTGTGGTTATGGGGGATACGCAGTATTTT.

Only a few counts were recorded for this clonotype. This chain joins TRBV19 and TRBJ2-1; 7 bases are shared with TRBD1. CDR1 and CDR2 from the germline V gene are LNHDA and SQIVND (reference sequence). The CDR3 extends over 16 amino acids. The junction had 12 bases not matched to a gene; V was cut back by 5 bases and J by 5 bases. The CDR3 DNA follows: TGTGCCAGTAGTCTGCCACAGGGGTTATCTGACAATGAGCAGTTCTTC. Translated: CASSLPQGLSDNEQFF.

This clonotype was seen ten or more times. The chain couples TRBV5-1 to TRBJ2-7; TRBD2 might be the D (6 bases). Looked up from germline, CDR1 is SGHRS and CDR2 is YFSETQ. The CDR3 loop spans 11 amino acids. Trimming took 5 bases from V and 6 from J, leaving 9 bases between them. CDR3 region: CASSWGVEQYF. CDR3 in DNA: TGCGCCAGCAGTTGGGGGGTCGAGCAGTACTTC.

Only a few counts were recorded for this clonotype. The V gene is TRBV12-3 or TRBV12-4, the J gene TRBJ2-1; a possible D gene is TRBD2 (6 bases). The CDR3 runs 14 residues. Between the trimmed V and J ends, which lost 2 bases and 4 bases, there was a span of 9 bases. The CDR3 DNA is TGTGCCAGCAGTTTAAAGGGAGGTTACAATGAGCAGTTCTTC. It yields the protein CASSLKGGYNEQFF.

This clonotype was seen more than once but under ten times. This chain links TRBV5-6 with TRBJ2-1; D is uncertain. CDR1 and CDR2 (germline): SGHDT, YYEEEE. The CDR3 is 14 residues long. V shed 0 bases and J shed 6 bases, with 10 bases lying between them. The CDR3 DNA reads TGTGCCAGCAGCTTGGCCCCATCAGCCAATGAGCAGTTCTTC. This codes for CASSLAPSANEQFF.

This clonotype has ten or more counts. The V gene is TRBV28, the J gene TRBJ2-7, with 8 bases lining up with TRBD1. CDR3 length equals 15 residues. CDR1 MDHEN and CDR2 SYDVKM come from the germline V gene. V shed 6 bases, J shed 2 bases, and the junction held 9 bases outside the gene matches. This chain's CDR3 is CASSHSGTGTYEQYF. CDR3 sequence (DNA): TGTGCCAGCAGCCATTCCGGGACAGGTACCTACGAGCAGTACTTC. Drawing the rest from reference TRBV28 and TRBJ2-7, the complete variable domain is DVKVTQSSRYLVKRTGEKVFLECVQDMDHENMFWYRQDPGLGLRLIYFSYDVKMKEKGDIPEGYSVSREKKERFSLILESASTNQTSMYLCASSHSGTGTYEQYFGPGTRLTVT.

The J gene is TRBJ2-1, the V gene TRBV29-1; tentative D call: TRBD2 (7 bases). Trimming shortened V by 6 bases and J by 0 bases, and 12 bases separated the two germline ends. From germline, CDR1 is SQVTM and CDR2 ANQGSEA. The CDR3 runs to 14 residues. The CDR3 protein is CSVGGQTSYNEQFF. The CDR3 bases are TGCAGCGTCGGGGGGCAGACCTCCTACAATGAGCAGTTCTTC.